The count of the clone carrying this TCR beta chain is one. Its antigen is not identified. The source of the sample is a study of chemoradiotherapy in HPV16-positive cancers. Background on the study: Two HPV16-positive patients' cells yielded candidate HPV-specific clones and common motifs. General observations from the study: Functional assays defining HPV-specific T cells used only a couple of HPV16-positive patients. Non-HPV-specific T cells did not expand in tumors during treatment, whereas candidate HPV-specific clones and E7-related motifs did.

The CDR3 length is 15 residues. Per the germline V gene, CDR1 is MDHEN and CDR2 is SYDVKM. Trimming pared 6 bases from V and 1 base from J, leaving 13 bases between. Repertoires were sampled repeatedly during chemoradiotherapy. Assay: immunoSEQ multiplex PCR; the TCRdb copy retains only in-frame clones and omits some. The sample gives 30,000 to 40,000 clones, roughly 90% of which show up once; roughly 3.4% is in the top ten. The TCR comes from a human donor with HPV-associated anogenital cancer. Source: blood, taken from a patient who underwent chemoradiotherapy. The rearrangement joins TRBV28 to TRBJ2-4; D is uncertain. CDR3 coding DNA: TGTGCCAGCAGCGGTCAAGGGTTGGCCAAAAACATTCAGTACTTC. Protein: CASSGQGLAKNIQYF.